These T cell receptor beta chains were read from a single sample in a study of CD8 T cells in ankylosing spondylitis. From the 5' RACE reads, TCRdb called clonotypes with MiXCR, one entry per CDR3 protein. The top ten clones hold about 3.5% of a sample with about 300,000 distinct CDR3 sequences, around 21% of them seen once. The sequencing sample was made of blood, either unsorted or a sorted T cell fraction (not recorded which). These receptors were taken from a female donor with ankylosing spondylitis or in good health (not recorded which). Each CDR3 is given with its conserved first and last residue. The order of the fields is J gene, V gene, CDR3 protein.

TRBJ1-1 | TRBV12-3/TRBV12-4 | CASSLAHTEAFF
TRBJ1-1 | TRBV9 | CASSVVGEGTEAFF
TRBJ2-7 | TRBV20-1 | CSAGVVGAPIKQYF
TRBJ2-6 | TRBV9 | CASSVAGGANVLTF
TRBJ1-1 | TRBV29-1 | CSVEGWDLAAFF
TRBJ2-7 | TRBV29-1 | CSVESLGDDNEQYF
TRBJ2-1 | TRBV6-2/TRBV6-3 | CASSWGTSGNNEQFF
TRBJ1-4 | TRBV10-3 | CAISGSTNEKLFF
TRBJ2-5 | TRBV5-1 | CASSLVGGYQETQYF
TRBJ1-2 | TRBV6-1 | CASSRGGGNYGYTF
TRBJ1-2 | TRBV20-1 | CSARAGQGHGYTF
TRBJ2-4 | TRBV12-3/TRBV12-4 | CASSSPGSRGKNIQYF
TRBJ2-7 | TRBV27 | CASSQGSPPYEQYF
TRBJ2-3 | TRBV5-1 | CASSSGTSLRGDTQYF
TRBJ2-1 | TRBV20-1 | CSALGGASYYNEQFF
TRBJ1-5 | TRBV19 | CASSIVGSSHNQPQHF
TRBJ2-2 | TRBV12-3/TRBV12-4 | CASSPRGAGRAGELFF
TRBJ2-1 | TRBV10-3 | CAISVGQGVNEQFF
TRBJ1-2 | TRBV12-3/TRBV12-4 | CASSPGRKANYGYTF
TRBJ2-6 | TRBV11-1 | CASSLAGGISAGANVLTF
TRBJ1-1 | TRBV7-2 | CASSLVGAGTEAFF
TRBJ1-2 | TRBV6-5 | CASSYRVTADRGIGYTF
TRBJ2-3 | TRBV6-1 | CASNPGSGGFTDTQYF
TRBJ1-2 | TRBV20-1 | CSATRDSNYGYTF
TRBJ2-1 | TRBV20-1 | CSASFDSGEQFF
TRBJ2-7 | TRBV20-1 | CSALTSWRDLSSYEQYF
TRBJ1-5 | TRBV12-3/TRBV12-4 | CASSLTLNQPQHF
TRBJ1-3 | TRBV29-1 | CSVGQGYSGNTIYF
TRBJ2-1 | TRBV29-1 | CSVTVLLGPTFNEQFF
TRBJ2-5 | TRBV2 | CASTRGGGSETQYF
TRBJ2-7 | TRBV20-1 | CSVPGTPLYEQYF
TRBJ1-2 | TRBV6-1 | CASSQGAHSGYTF
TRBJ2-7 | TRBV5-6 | CASSFAKGGLGLRYEQYF
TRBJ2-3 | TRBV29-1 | CSVGGPHTDTQYF
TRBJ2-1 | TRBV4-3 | CASSQRSSGRGFYNEQFF
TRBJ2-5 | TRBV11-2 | CASSPTPTSGKGETQYF
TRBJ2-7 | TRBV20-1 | CSGRLAGREQYF